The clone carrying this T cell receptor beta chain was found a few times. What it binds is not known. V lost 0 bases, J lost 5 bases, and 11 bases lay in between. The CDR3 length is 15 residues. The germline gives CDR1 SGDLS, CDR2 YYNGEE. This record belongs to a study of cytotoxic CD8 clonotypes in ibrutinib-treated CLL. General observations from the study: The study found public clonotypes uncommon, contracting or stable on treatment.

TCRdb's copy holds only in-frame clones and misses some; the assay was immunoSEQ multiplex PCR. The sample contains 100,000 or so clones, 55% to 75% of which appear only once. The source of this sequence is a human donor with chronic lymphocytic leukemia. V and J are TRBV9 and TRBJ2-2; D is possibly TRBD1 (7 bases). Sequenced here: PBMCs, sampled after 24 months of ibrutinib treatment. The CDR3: CASSVVPGGTGELFF. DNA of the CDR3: TGTGCCAGCAGCGTAGTCCCAGGGGGGACCGGGGAGCTGTTTTTT.